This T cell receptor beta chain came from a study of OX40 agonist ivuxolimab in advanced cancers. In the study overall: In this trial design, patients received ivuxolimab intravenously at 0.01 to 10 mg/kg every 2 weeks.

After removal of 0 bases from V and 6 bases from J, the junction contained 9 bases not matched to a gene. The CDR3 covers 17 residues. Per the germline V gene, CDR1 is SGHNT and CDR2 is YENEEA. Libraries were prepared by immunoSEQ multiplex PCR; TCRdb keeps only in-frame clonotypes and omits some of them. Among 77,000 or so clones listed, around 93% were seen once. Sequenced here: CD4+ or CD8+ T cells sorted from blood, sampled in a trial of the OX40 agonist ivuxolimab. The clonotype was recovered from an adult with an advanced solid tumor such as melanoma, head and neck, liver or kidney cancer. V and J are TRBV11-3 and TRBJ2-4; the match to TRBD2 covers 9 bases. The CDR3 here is CASSLEGGRVVRNIQYF. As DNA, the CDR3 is TGTGCCAGCAGCTTAGAGGGCGGGAGGGTTGTCAGAAACATTCAGTACTTC.